One and the same sample provided the 4 T cell receptor beta chains below, sequenced in a study of shared clonotypes between healthy human individuals. Naive CD8 populations comprised CD45RO-negative cells positively selected for CCR7, excluding terminally differentiated effector memory CD45RA+ cells. Clones were read by immunoSEQ multiplex PCR, and TCRdb kept only the in-frame ones, dropping some. The profile shows about 2 million clones, about 95% of them singletons. The sample consisted of naive CD8+ T cells sorted from blood. These receptors all come from a man in his late teens or twenties in good health.

Points on this clone: The sample holds other DNA sequences that translate to the same CDR3. The chain links TRBV9 to TRBJ1-4; 7 bases fit TRBD1. The CDR3 spans 15 residues. The V segment lost 4 bases and the J segment 0 bases; nucleotides outside the gene matches: 3. Germline lookup yields CDR1 SGDLS and CDR2 YYNGEE. CDR3: CASSPGGATNEKLFF. CDR3 bases: TGTGCCAGCAGCCCAGGGGGGGCAACTAATGAAAAACTGTTTTTT.

For this clone: The sample has other DNA sequences that encode this CDR3 too. This chain uses TRBV4-1 with TRBJ2-7, with D perhaps TRBD1 (5 bases). There are 14 residues in the CDR3. The germline CDR1 and CDR2 sequences are MGHRA and YSYEKL. V lost 3 bases and J 0 bases, leaving 9 bases between the germline ends. The CDR3 loop reads CASSQGQASYEQYF. CDR3 DNA sequence: TGCGCCAGCAGCCAGGGGCAGGCCTCCTACGAGCAGTACTTC.

This clone was detected only once. The rearrangement joins TRBV27 to TRBJ2-7; 8 bases map to TRBD1. CDR3 size: 14 residues. From germline, CDR1 is MNHEY and CDR2 SMNVEV (reference sequence). Losses at the gene ends were 3 bases for V and 5 bases for J; bases not matched to a gene: 6. The CDR3 is CASSFAGGLDEQYF. The CDR3 DNA follows: TGTGCCAGCAGTTTCGCAGGGGGCTTGGACGAGCAGTACTTC.

This clone was observed a handful of times. The chain joins TRBV15 to TRBJ1-1; TRBD1 matches 9 bases. The length of the CDR3 is 17 residues. Losses at the gene ends were 4 bases for V and 3 bases for J; bases not matched to a gene: 12. Per germline, CDR1 LNHNV and CDR2 YYDKDF (reference sequence). Here the CDR3 reads CATSIGTGLSEDTEAFF. Written as DNA, the CDR3 is TGTGCCACCAGCATAGGGACAGGGTTAAGTGAGGACACTGAAGCTTTCTTT.